The 21 T cell receptor beta chains in this list originate from one sample, sequenced in a study of T cells after yellow fever vaccination. TCRdb processed the 5' RACE reads anew with MiXCR; each CDR3 protein has one entry. This table has 500,000 to 650,000 distinct CDR3 sequences, less than 15% appearing once. This specimen was PBMCs, taken on the day of the yellow fever booster vaccination. These receptors all stem from a man aged 25-45 years who received the YFV17D yellow fever vaccine.

This chain joins TRBV20-1 and TRBJ2-7, with 8 positions matching TRBD2. V trimming: 4 bases; J trimming: 5 bases; junction bases outside the gene matches: 19. The CDR3 consists of 17 residues. The germline V gene encodes CDR1 DFQATT and CDR2 SNEGSKA (reference sequence). Written as DNA, the CDR3 is TGCAGTGCTACCGGGCGGCCTAGCGGGCATCTTCCTAACGAGCAGTACTTC. This gives the protein CSATGRPSGHLPNEQYF.

The rearrangement links TRBV10-2 to TRBJ2-6; D uncertain. V was trimmed by 8 bases and J by 3 bases, leaving 14 bases between them. Germline CDR1 reads WSHSY; CDR2 reads SAAADI. The CDR3 has 15 residues. CDR3 in DNA: TGCGCCAGCCGGACCCAACGGTTTGGGGCCAACGTCCTGACTTTC. The encoded protein is CASRTQRFGANVLTF.

This clonotype was observed a few times. V usage is TRBV9 and J usage is TRBJ2-7; 14 nucleotides line up with TRBD2. The V and J ends lost 0 bases and 2 bases, in that order; junction bases with no gene match: 4. Germline CDR1 reads SGDLS; CDR2 reads YYNGEE. The CDR3 length is 17 residues. As DNA, the CDR3 is TGTGCCAGCAGCGTAGGAGGGGGACTAGCGGGAGCCTACGAGCAGTACTTC. Protein: CASSVGGGLAGAYEQYF.

The chain recombines TRBV20-1 with TRBJ2-2, with no clear D. The CDR3 is 15 amino acids. V was clipped by 6 bases and J by 1 base, with 15 bases between them. CDR1 is DFQATT and CDR2 is SNEGSKA in the germline V gene (reference sequence). Here the CDR3 reads CSATPPFQNTGELFF. The CDR3 coding sequence is TGCAGTGCAACACCGCCATTTCAGAACACCGGGGAGCTGTTTTTT.

The sample holds a few counts of this clonotype. V is TRBV6-2 or TRBV6-3 and J is TRBJ2-5, with D uncertain. Germline V gives CDR1 MNHEY, CDR2 SVGEGT. The V gene lost 0 bases and the J gene lost 2 bases, with 16 bases spanning the gap. The CDR3 contains 17 residues. CDR3 in DNA: TGTGCCAGCAGTTACTCGATGTTCAGCCAGAAGCAAGAGACCCAGTACTTC. Translating gives CASSYSMFSQKQETQYF.

J is TRBJ2-1 and V is TRBV7-2; maybe TRBD1 (6 bases). CDR1 is SGHTA and CDR2 is FQGNSA in the germline V gene. Trimming stripped 4 bases from V and 13 bases from J, with 23 bases between. The CDR3 length is 15 residues. CDR3 sequence: CASSSRQEWEPSQFF. The CDR3 region has the DNA TGTGCCAGCAGCTCTCGACAGGAATGGGAACCTTCCCAGTTCTTC. The entire variable domain, with the rest obtained from reference TRBV7-2 and TRBJ2-1, is as follows: GAGVSQSPSNKVTEKGKDVELRCDPISGHTALYWYRQSLGQGLEFLIYFQGNSAPDKSGLPSDRFSAERTGGSVSTLTIQRTQQEDSAVYLCASSSRQEWEPSQFFGPGTRLTVL.

The chain links TRBV6-5 to TRBJ2-1; D is tentatively TRBD1 or TRBD2 (6 bases each). With 2 bases removed from V and 5 bases from J, the gap between germline ends came to 16 bases. Looked up from germline, CDR1 is MNHEY and CDR2 is SVGAGI. CDR3 size: 16 residues. In nucleotides, the CDR3 is TGTGCCAGCAGTTACCGTGGGGGGCGGCTTAACAATGAGCAGTTCTTC. It is translated as CASSYRGGRLNNEQFF.

This clonotype was counted a few times. The gene calls are TRBV5-5 and TRBJ2-4; D may be TRBD2 (5 bases). Germline assignment: CDR1 SGHKS and CDR2 YYEKEE (reference sequence). V was shortened by 0 bases and J by 3 bases, with 16 bases between the two germline ends. This CDR3 is built from 17 residues. The CDR3 sequence is CASSLGLVSRDKNIQYF. Written as DNA, the CDR3 is TGTGCCAGCAGCTTGGGGTTAGTCTCGAGGGACAAAAACATTCAGTACTTC.

Only a few counts were recorded for this clonotype. The chain links TRBV7-2 to TRBJ1-5, with D uncertain. Deletions cut 4 bases from V and 6 bases from J, with 13 bases between. This CDR3 spans 14 amino acids. Germline V CDR1 and CDR2: SGHTA, FQGNSA. This CDR3 is CASSSGLSSQPQHF. The CDR3 bases are TGTGCCAGCAGCTCGGGCCTATCGAGTCAGCCCCAGCATTTT.

The chain couples TRBV5-6 to TRBJ2-5; D gene unclear. The CDR3 contains 14 residues. Germline CDR1 reads SGHDT; CDR2 reads YYEEEE. Trimming took off 3 bases at V and 3 bases at J, with 12 bases between the two ends. The CDR3 DNA sequence: TGTGCCAGCAGCTCAAGACCGACGAAAGAGACCCAGTACTTC. Protein: CASSSRPTKETQYF. The entire variable domain, with the rest obtained from reference TRBV5-6 and TRBJ2-5, is as follows: DAGVTQSPTHLIKTRGQQVTLRCSPKSGHDTVSWYQQALGQGPQFIFQYYEEEERQRGNFPDRFSGHQFPNYSSELNVNALLLGDSALYLCASSSRPTKETQYFGPGTRLLVL.

This clonotype was counted between two and nine times. The rearrangement links TRBV5-1 to TRBJ2-1; the D gene is possibly TRBD2 (5 bases). This CDR3 is 14 amino acids long. V lost 7 bases, J lost 0 bases, and 11 bases lay in between. Germline CDR1 and CDR2: SGHRS and YFSETQ. This CDR3 is CASGSASSYNEQFF. As DNA, the CDR3 is TGCGCCAGCGGGAGCGCCAGCTCCTACAATGAGCAGTTCTTC.

The V call is TRBV20-1, the J call TRBJ2-5; D may match TRBD1 or TRBD2 (5 bases each). The V gene's germline CDR1 is DFQATT and CDR2 SNEGSKA (reference sequence). This CDR3 comprises 12 residues. With 3 bases removed from V and 5 bases from J, the gap between germline ends came to 10 bases. CDR3: CSASLGRETQYF. CDR3 DNA: TGCAGTGCTAGTTTGGGACGGGAGACCCAGTACTTC.

This clonotype was counted only a few times. The J gene is TRBJ2-2, the V gene TRBV14; D unresolved. This CDR3 comprises 16 residues. The ends were cut back, 0 bases at V and 4 bases at J, with 12 bases in the middle. Germline values: CDR1 SGHDN, CDR2 FVKESK. CDR3 sequence (DNA): TGTGCCAGCAGCCAAGACTTAGGTTTGACCACCGGGGAGCTGTTTTTT. This codes for CASSQDLGLTTGELFF. Complete variable domain (other parts from reference TRBV14 and TRBJ2-2): EAGVTQFPSHSVIEKGQTVTLRCDPISGHDNLYWYRRVMGKEIKFLLHFVKESKQDESGMPNNRFLAERTGGTYSTLKVQPAELEDSGVYFCASSQDLGLTTGELFFGEGSRLTVL.

This clonotype has only a few counts. This rearrangement joins TRBV20-1 to TRBJ2-7, with 8 bases lining up with TRBD2. The CDR3 has 14 amino acids. V shed 7 bases, J shed 2 bases, and the junction held 10 bases outside the gene matches. CDR1 is DFQATT, CDR2 SNEGSKA, per germline (reference sequence). This CDR3 reads CSGGVLAATYEQYF. CDR3 nucleotide sequence: TGCAGTGGGGGGGTACTAGCGGCCACCTACGAGCAGTACTTC.

V gene TRBV7-2 combines with J gene TRBJ1-2; D possibly corresponds to TRBD1 (6 bases). V dropped 4 bases and J dropped 6 bases, with 21 bases sitting between them. This CDR3 comprises 16 residues. Germline CDR1 SGHTA, CDR2 FQGNSA. This CDR3 is CASSSGTGRWLNGYTF. The CDR3 DNA reads as TGTGCCAGCAGCTCGGGAACAGGGAGGTGGTTGAATGGCTACACCTTC.

The CDR3 spells CASSVAPGGLYGYTF. The CDR3, as DNA: TGCGCCAGCAGCGTTGCCCCTGGGGGCCTCTATGGCTACACCTTC. The chain uses TRBV5-1 and TRBJ1-2, with a tentative D call TRBD1 (6 bases). CDR3 length equals 15 residues. Germline V gene lookup returns CDR1 SGHRS and CDR2 YFSETQ. V gave up 4 bases and J gave up 4 bases, with 17 bases separating them.

This clonotype was observed many times. The chain recombines TRBV7-2 with TRBJ2-3, with 11 bases identical to TRBD2. Germline-derived CDR1 and CDR2 are SGHTA and FQGNSA. The CDR3 covers 15 residues. The junction had 2 bases not matched to a gene; V was cut back by 6 bases and J by 0 bases. CDR3 sequence (DNA): TGTGCCAGCAGTAGACTAGCGGGGAGCACAGATACGCAGTATTTT. Amino acid sequence: CASSRLAGSTDTQYF.

There are a few counts of this clonotype. The chain carries TRBV2 and TRBJ2-1; 9 bases are shared with TRBD1. Germline CDR1 SNHLY, CDR2 FYNNEI. The ends lost 11 bases at V and 5 bases at J; junction bases unmatched: 7. The CDR3 extends over 13 amino acids. The CDR3 sequence is CAGPGTGNNEQFF. CDR3 DNA: TGTGCCGGGCCCGGGACAGGGAACAATGAGCAGTTCTTC.

This chain links TRBV5-6 with TRBJ2-7; possibly TRBD1 for D (6 bases). With 0 bases removed from V and 4 bases from J, the gap between germline ends came to 14 bases. The length of the CDR3 is 15 residues. In germline, CDR1 is SGHDT, CDR2 YYEEEE. CDR3: CASSLDPGTFYEQYF. The DNA for the CDR3 is TGTGCCAGCAGCTTGGACCCCGGGACATTTTACGAGCAGTACTTC. Based on the CDR3 plus reference TRBV5-6 and TRBJ2-7, the full variable domain is DAGVTQSPTHLIKTRGQQVTLRCSPKSGHDTVSWYQQALGQGPQFIFQYYEEEERQRGNFPDRFSGHQFPNYSSELNVNALLLGDSALYLCASSLDPGTFYEQYFGPGTRLTVT.

The chain combines TRBV7-4 with TRBJ2-2, with 8 bases identical to TRBD2. This CDR3 is built from 18 residues. Trimming at V came to 2 bases and at J to 1 base, leaving 9 bases not matched to a gene. Germline-derived CDR1 and CDR2 are SGHVT and SQSDAQ. CDR3: CASSLTKRGRGNTGELFF. The CDR3 region has the DNA TGTGCCAGCAGCTTAACGAAGCGGGGGAGAGGGAACACCGGGGAGCTGTTTTTT.

This clonotype occurred a few times. The chain links TRBV20-1 to TRBJ2-7; TRBD2 agrees at 11 bases. The germline V gene has CDR1 DFQATT and CDR2 SNEGSKA (reference sequence). This CDR3 region has 14 residues. The junction had 5 bases not matched to a gene; V was cut back by 3 bases and J by 4 bases. CDR3 coding DNA: TGCAGTGCTAGGGGGGGACTAGCGGAGTACGAGCAGTACTTC. Translated, it gives CSARGGLAEYEQYF.